A single sample gave rise to the 13 T cell receptor beta chains below, sequenced in a study of cytomegalovirus exposure and HLA in healthy donors. In the PCR, 60 Vbeta and 13 Jbeta primers were used. Produced via immunoSEQ multiplex PCR; TCRdb's table is partial and in-frame only. This table has some 130,000 clones, approximately 61% appearing once. Sequencing was performed on PBMCs. The receptor source for this set is a human donor in good health.

The V call is TRBV28, the J call TRBJ2-5, with 7 nucleotides matching TRBD1. J gave up 1 base and V 4 bases, and 6 bases lay outside the gene matches. The CDR3 runs 15 residues. CDR1 and CDR2 from the germline V gene are MDHEN and SYDVKM. The DNA for the CDR3 is TGTGCCAGCAGTTCCAGGGGGACAGCCCAAGAGACCCAGTACTTC. It encodes CASSSRGTAQETQYF.

The chain combines TRBV7-6 with TRBJ2-3; maybe TRBD1 (7 bases). The CDR3 spans 15 residues. Germline V CDR1 and CDR2: SGHVS, FNYEAQ. With 0 bases removed from V and 11 bases from J, the gap between germline ends came to 18 bases. The CDR3 DNA is TGTGCCAGCAGCTTAGCGCGCGGGACCCAGGGGGGGCAGTATTTT. It translates to CASSLARGTQGGQYF.

The chain employs TRBV19 and TRBJ1-1; no reliable D call. The CDR3 contains 13 residues. Trimming cost V 11 bases and J 6 bases, with 19 bases left between them. CDR1 is LNHDA, CDR2 SQIVND, per germline (reference sequence). Here the CDR3 DNA reads TGTGCCGCCTTAAAAGAGGGTACCGCTGAAGCTTTCTTT. Amino acid sequence: CAALKEGTAEAFF. Together with reference TRBV19 and TRBJ1-1, the CDR3 gives the full variable domain: DGGITQSPKYLFRKEGQNVTLSCEQNLNHDAMYWYRQDPGQGLRLIYYSQIVNDFQKGDIAEGYSVSREKKESFPLTVTSAQKNPTAFYLCAALKEGTAEAFFGQGTRLTVV.

CDR3 nucleotides: TGTGCCAGTAGTATAGGAGGTGGCGAAGCTTTCTTT. As protein: CASSIGGGEAFF. This chain links TRBV19 with TRBJ1-1; D is ambiguous. Looked up from germline, CDR1 is LNHDA and CDR2 is SQIVND (reference sequence). The ends were cut back, 1 base at V and 8 bases at J, with 8 bases in the middle. This CDR3 is built from 12 residues.

V usage is TRBV5-1 and J usage is TRBJ2-7; 7 bases are a match to TRBD1. The CDR3 contains 13 residues. Germline V gene sequence: CDR1 SGHRS, CDR2 YFSETQ. The J segment lost 6 bases and the V segment lost 4 bases, leaving 7 bases of the junction unmatched. This chain's CDR3 is CASSPTGVAEQYF. Here the CDR3 DNA reads TGCGCCAGCAGCCCCACAGGGGTGGCCGAGCAGTACTTC.

The chain recombines TRBV10-2 with TRBJ1-5; a possible D gene is TRBD1 (5 bases). Germline V gene data show CDR1 as WSHSY and CDR2 as SAAADI. The CDR3 contains 13 residues. V was cut by 7 bases and J by 7 bases, with 14 bases left in between. This CDR3 reads CASTMISGQPQHF. The CDR3, as DNA: TGCGCCAGCACCATGATATCAGGGCAGCCCCAGCATTTT.

In this sample, this clone turned up a few times. The chain is built from TRBV6-6 and TRBJ1-3; 7 nucleotides align to TRBD1. The CDR3 contains 14 residues. Germline-derived CDR1 and CDR2 are MNHNY and SVGAGI (reference sequence). Trimming took 5 bases from V and 2 from J; bases not matched to a gene: 3. CDR3 DNA: TGTGCCAGCAGTGACAGGGTCACTGGAAACACCATATATTTT. The encoded protein is CASSDRVTGNTIYF.

The rearrangement uses TRBV4-1 and TRBJ2-7; TRBD1 might be the D (9 bases). The CDR3 is 14 residues long. Germline CDR1 MGHRA, CDR2 YSYEKL. Trimming took off 8 bases at V and 1 base at J, with 15 bases between the two ends. Here the CDR3 reads CASREGQGSYEQYF. The CDR3 DNA reads TGCGCCAGCCGGGAGGGACAGGGTTCCTACGAGCAGTACTTC.

Worth noting for this clone: A read error may produce the germline difference seen at one junction end. The V call is TRBV15, the J call TRBJ2-7; the match to TRBD2 covers 9 bases. The CDR3 totals 15 residues. Germline V gene data show CDR1 as LNHNV and CDR2 as YYDKDF (reference sequence). CDR3 region: CATNRESSGDYEQYF. The CDR3 nucleotides are TGTGCCACCAACAGAGAGTCTAGCGGGGACTACGAGCAGTACTTC.

This clone was observed a few times. The CDR3 protein is CASQASTDSTGDEQYF. The DNA for the CDR3 is TGTGCCAGTCAGGCGAGCACCGACTCGACAGGGGACGAGCAGTACTTC. The chain is built from TRBV19 and TRBJ2-7; 8 bases agree with TRBD1. Germline values: CDR1 LNHDA, CDR2 SQIVND (reference sequence). The CDR3 is 16 residues long. The junction had 17 bases not matched to a gene; V was cut back by 8 bases and J by 5 bases.

The rearrangement links TRBV7-3 to TRBJ2-1; TRBD2 is a possible D gene (5 bases). This CDR3 spans 15 amino acids. The V end lost 6 bases, the J end lost 4 bases, and 16 bases lay between the germline ends. The germline CDR1 and CDR2 sequences are SGHTA and FQGTGA. CDR3 region: CASSPVGGGYNEQFF. CDR3 DNA: TGTGCCAGCAGTCCAGTGGGCGGCGGGTACAATGAGCAGTTCTTC.

The chain carries TRBV28 and TRBJ2-3; tentative D call: TRBD2 (6 bases). The V gene's germline CDR1 is MDHEN and CDR2 SYDVKM. This CDR3 contains 14 residues. Trimming pared 1 base from V and 6 bases from J, leaving 11 bases between. The CDR3 DNA follows: TGTGCCAGCAGTTTATCTGGGGGGTTTGATACGCAGTATTTT. Its translation: CASSLSGGFDTQYF.

V usage is TRBV19 and J usage is TRBJ2-5, with a tentative D call TRBD2 (5 bases). Trimming took off 11 bases at V and 1 base at J, with 14 bases between the two ends. The CDR3 covers 13 residues. CDR1 and CDR2 from the germline V gene are LNHDA and SQIVND (reference sequence). The CDR3 region is CAAGRRTQETQYF. The CDR3 region has the DNA TGTGCCGCGGGCCGAAGGACCCAAGAGACCCAGTACTTC.